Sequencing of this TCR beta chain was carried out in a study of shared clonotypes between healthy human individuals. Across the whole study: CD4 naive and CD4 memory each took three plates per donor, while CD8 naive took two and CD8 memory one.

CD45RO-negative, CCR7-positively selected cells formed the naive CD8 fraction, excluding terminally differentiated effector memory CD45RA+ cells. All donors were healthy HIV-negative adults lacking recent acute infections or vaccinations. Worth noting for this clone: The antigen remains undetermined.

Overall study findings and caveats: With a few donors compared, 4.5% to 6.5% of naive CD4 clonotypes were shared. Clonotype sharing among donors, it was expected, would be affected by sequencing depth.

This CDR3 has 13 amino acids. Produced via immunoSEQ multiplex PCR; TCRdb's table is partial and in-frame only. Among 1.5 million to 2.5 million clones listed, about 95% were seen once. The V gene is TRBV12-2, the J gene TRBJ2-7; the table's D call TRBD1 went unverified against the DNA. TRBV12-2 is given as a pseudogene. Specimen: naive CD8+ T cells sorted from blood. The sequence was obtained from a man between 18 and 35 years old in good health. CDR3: CASRFHRGDEQYF. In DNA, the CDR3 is TGTGCAAGTCGCTTCCACAGGGGAGACGAGCAGTACTTC.